This T cell receptor (beta chain) is from a study of T cell responses to AZD1222 COVID-19 vaccine. Overall study findings and caveats: Scientists sampled the repertoires only once the peak T cell response had passed.

Using immunoSEQ multiplex PCR, the repertoire was profiled, and TCRdb retains in-frame clones only, with some absent. The sample contains about 130,000 clones, over 75% of which appear only once. Notes on this clone: Its antigen is as yet unknown.

Germline V gives CDR1 MNHNY, CDR2 SVGAGI (reference sequence). The CDR3 extends over 15 amino acids. V lost 0 bases and J 1 base, leaving 9 bases between the germline ends. The J gene is TRBJ1-1, the V gene TRBV6-6; no reliable D call. The receptor's source is an adult who received the AZD1222 COVID-19 vaccine. The sample consisted of peripheral blood, taken 28 days after the second AZD1222 dose. The CDR3 loop is CASSYSMQTNTEAFF. The DNA for the CDR3 is TGTGCCAGCAGTTACTCAATGCAGACGAACACTGAAGCTTTCTTT.